This T cell receptor beta chain was identified during a study of cytomegalovirus exposure and HLA in healthy donors. On this clone itself: A read error may account for a junction end that differs from germline.

Researchers ran the PCR with 60 Vbeta and 13 Jbeta primers. Profiling relied on immunoSEQ multiplex PCR, and the TCRdb table lists in-frame clones only, not all of them. Here the sample spans 110,000 or so clones, 78% being singletons. Sequencing input: PBMCs. This sequence originates from a man between 25 and 39 years old in good health and CMV-seronegative.

CDR3 protein: CASSPNGDTIYF. For the CDR3, the DNA is TGTGCCAGCAGCCCCAATGGAGACACCATATATTTT. This chain connects TRBV7-9 to TRBJ1-3; D is ambiguous. CDR3 length: 12 residues. CDR1 is SEHNR, CDR2 FQNEAQ, per germline (reference sequence).